This is a list of T cell receptor beta chains from one sample in a study of blood T cell repertoires in COVID-19. Profiled with immunoSEQ multiplex PCR; TCRdb holds only in-frame clones, not every one. The sample lists fewer than 200,000 clones; 84% were seen once. The sample taken for sequencing was peripheral blood. The receptors shown here come from a woman of 80 years or more with COVID-19, enrolled during active disease. Both conserved end residues are part of each CDR3. D genes are given only for firm matches. Expanded clones are given a class, and other clones once, few, many or no size at all.

J	V	size	D	CDR3	DNA
TRBJ2-3	TRBV30	once	NA	CAWSVLLSTDTQYF	TGTGCCTGGAGTGTACTACTGAGCACAGATACGCAGTATTTT
TRBJ2-5	TRBV10-3	NA	TRBD2	CAGAGGSGETQYF	TGTGCCGGCGCGGGGGGCTCAGGAGAGACCCAGTACTTC
TRBJ2-3	TRBV9	NA	NA	CASSVVGQSTDTQYF	TGTGCCAGCAGCGTAGTGGGACAAAGCACAGATACGCAGTATTTT
TRBJ2-1	TRBV18	NA	TRBD2	CASSKTGTRYEQFF	TGTGCCAGCTCAAAAACCGGGACTAGATATGAGCAGTTCTTC
TRBJ1-2	TRBV6-6	NA	TRBD1	CASTRQGGGYTF	TGTGCCAGCACGAGACAGGGGGGTGGCTACACCTTC
TRBJ1-2	TRBV6-6	NA	NA	CASRREGRGYGYTF	TGTGCCAGCCGGAGGGAAGGAAGGGGCTATGGCTACACCTTC
TRBJ2-3	TRBV2	NA	NA	CASSVRERADTQYF	TGTGCCAGCAGTGTTCGGGAGAGGGCAGATACGCAGTATTTT
TRBJ2-5	TRBV7-6	NA	NA	CASSASGGVWETQYF	TGTGCCAGCAGCGCCTCGGGGGGCGTGTGGGAGACCCAGTACTTC
TRBJ1-4	TRBV2	NA	NA	CASSGQNEKLFF	TGTGCCAGCAGTGGCCAGAATGAAAAACTGTTTTTT
TRBJ2-6	TRBV10-3	NA	TRBD1	CATETGPGANVLTF	TGTGCCACAGAGACAGGGCCTGGGGCCAACGTCCTGACTTTC
TRBJ2-6	TRBV7-6	NA	NA	CASSDGVANVLTF	TGTGCCAGCAGCGACGGAGTGGCCAACGTCCTGACTTTC
TRBJ2-3	TRBV6-2/TRBV6-3	NA	TRBD2	CASSPYGGARTDTQYF	TGTGCCAGCAGTCCCTACGGGGGGGCCAGAACAGATACGCAGTATTTT
TRBJ1-4	TRBV7-2	NA	NA	CASSLSVVDYPLFF	TGTGCCAGCAGCTTGAGCGTCGTCGATTACCCCCTCTTTTTT
TRBJ1-3	TRBV15	once	TRBD1	CATTPGTAGNTIYF	TGTGCCACCACCCCGGGGACAGCCGGAAACACCATATATTTT
TRBJ1-2	TRBV10-3	NA	TRBD1	CATGKPGQGYGYTF	TGTGCCACCGGGAAACCGGGACAGGGATATGGCTACACCTTC
TRBJ2-7	TRBV15	NA	TRBD1	CATSKGQGLYEQYF	TGTGCCACCAGCAAGGGACAGGGCTTATACGAGCAGTACTTC
TRBJ1-5	TRBV27	NA	TRBD1	CASSSLRQGGNRPQHF	TGTGCCAGCAGTTCTTTGAGACAGGGCGGTAACCGGCCCCAGCATTTT
TRBJ1-4	TRBV7-8	NA	NA	CASRPRLANEKLFF	TGTGCCAGCAGACCCCGGTTGGCTAATGAAAAACTGTTTTTT
TRBJ2-3	TRBV30	NA	NA	CAWAFGGPDTQYF	TGTGCCTGGGCCTTTGGGGGCCCAGATACGCAGTATTTT
TRBJ2-7	TRBV11-2	NA	NA	CASLSGSSYEQYF	TGTGCCAGCTTGTCGGGGAGCTCCTACGAGCAGTACTTC
TRBJ1-5	TRBV3-1/TRBV3-2	NA	TRBD1	CASSQRAIPGQGGFHHQPQHF	TGTGCCAGCAGCCAAAGAGCCATTCCGGGACAGGGCGGGTTTCACCATCAGCCCCAGCATTTT
TRBJ1-2	TRBV29-1	NA	TRBD1	CSTQGFVDGYTF	TGCAGCACACAGGGGTTTGTTGATGGCTACACCTTC
TRBJ2-3	TRBV5-1	NA	NA	CASSLGTFVGTDTQYF	TGCGCCAGCAGCTTGGGGACATTTGTCGGCACAGATACGCAGTATTTT
TRBJ2-1	TRBV7-3	once	TRBD1	CASSLTGNYYNEQFF	TGTGCCAGCAGCTTGACAGGGAACTACTACAATGAGCAGTTCTTC
TRBJ2-1	TRBV11-1	NA	TRBD2	CASSFTSGEQFF	TGTGCCAGCAGCTTCACTAGCGGCGAGCAGTTCTTC